The 16 T cell receptor beta chains reported below all come from one sample, sequenced in a study of shared clonotypes between healthy human individuals. Repertoires were generated with immunoSEQ multiplex PCR, while TCRdb's copy carries only in-frame clones and drops some. The table includes about 480,000 clones, 60% to 85% detected once. The sample consisted of PBMCs. These receptors were obtained from a woman in her thirties or forties in good health. Some clones in this sample may be carry-over from other donors' samples.

The CDR3 spells CASSLVADSYGYTF. As DNA, the CDR3 is TGCGCCAGCAGCTTGGTCGCGGACAGCTATGGCTACACCTTC. The rearrangement uses TRBV5-1 and TRBJ1-2; D might be TRBD1 (6 bases). CDR3 size: 14 residues. V was shortened by 0 bases and J by 4 bases, with 10 bases between the two germline ends. Germline V lookup: CDR1 SGHRS, CDR2 YFSETQ.

The CDR3: CASIAYSYNEQFF. Here the CDR3 DNA reads TGTGCCAGCATCGCGTATTCCTACAATGAGCAGTTCTTC. The chain employs TRBV28 and TRBJ2-1, with D unresolved. Germline V gives CDR1 MDHEN, CDR2 SYDVKM. Trimming took off 7 bases at V and 1 base at J, with 8 bases between the two ends. This CDR3 contains 13 residues. Combining the CDR3 with reference TRBV28 and TRBJ2-1 gives the whole variable domain DVKVTQSSRYLVKRTGEKVFLECVQDMDHENMFWYRQDPGLGLRLIYFSYDVKMKEKGDIPEGYSVSREKKERFSLILESASTNQTSMYLCASIAYSYNEQFFGPGTRLTVL.

The rearrangement joins TRBV6-5 to TRBJ1-1, with 8 nucleotides matching TRBD1. The CDR3 runs to 12 residues. The V and J ends lost 6 bases and 11 bases, in that order; junction bases with no gene match: 8. Germline CDR1 reads MNHEY; CDR2 reads SVGAGI. CDR3 in amino acids: CASSPRTGLAFF. CDR3 bases: TGTGCCAGCAGCCCGCGGACAGGGTTGGCTTTCTTT.

This sequence joins TRBV2 and TRBJ2-3; weak D call: TRBD2 (5 bases). The CDR3 covers 14 residues. Trimming removed 2 bases from V and 6 bases from J, with 12 bases in between. Germline V lookup: CDR1 SNHLY, CDR2 FYNNEI. The CDR3 DNA is TGTGCCAGCAGTGAATTACCGGGCGGGGATACGCAGTATTTT. It encodes CASSELPGGDTQYF.

The CDR3 DNA reads as TGTGCCAGCTCACCGAGGCGGGAGCCGAACACCGGGGAGCTGTTTTTT. It specifies CASSPRREPNTGELFF. This chain uses TRBV18 with TRBJ2-2, with 7 bases identical to TRBD2. J lost 0 bases, V lost 3 bases, and 4 bases had no gene match. Per germline, CDR1 KGHSH and CDR2 LQKENI. The CDR3 is 16 amino acids.

V is TRBV7-6 and J is TRBJ1-5; a possible D gene is TRBD1 (5 bases). The length of the CDR3 is 15 residues. Germline V gives CDR1 SGHVS, CDR2 FNYEAQ. The germline V and J ends were trimmed by 1 base and 1 base, with 8 bases remaining between them. CDR3 protein: CASSLEAGSNQPQHF. The CDR3 DNA sequence: TGTGCCAGCAGCTTAGAGGCAGGGAGCAATCAGCCCCAGCATTTT.

The chain combines TRBV7-9 with TRBJ2-3; possible D gene TRBD2, 5 bases. The CDR3 is made up of 13 amino acids. Germline V gene lookup returns CDR1 SEHNR and CDR2 FQNEAQ (reference sequence). Trimming took off 7 bases at V and 5 bases at J, with 13 bases between the two ends. The CDR3 DNA follows: TGTGCCAGCACCCATTTTGCGGGAGATACGCAGTATTTT. Translation: CASTHFAGDTQYF.

The rearrangement joins TRBV19 to TRBJ1-5; maybe TRBD1 (6 bases). The CDR3 length is 14 residues. The V end was cut by 5 bases, the J end by 5 bases, with 13 bases between. Germline CDR1 LNHDA, CDR2 SQIVND (reference sequence). The CDR3 sequence is CASSPTGLDQPQHF. Here the CDR3 DNA reads TGTGCCAGTAGTCCCACAGGGCTCGATCAGCCCCAGCATTTT.

The rearrangement links TRBV6-5 to TRBJ2-2; no definite D call. The V end lost 5 bases, the J end lost 3 bases, and 13 bases lay between the germline ends. Germline-derived CDR1 and CDR2 are MNHEY and SVGAGI. This CDR3 has 15 amino acids. The CDR3 reads CASSPTIDDTGELFF. The CDR3 nucleotides read TGTGCCAGCAGTCCCACCATAGACGACACCGGGGAGCTGTTTTTT.

The rearrangement joins TRBV28 to TRBJ2-7; D call uncertain. Germline CDR1 and CDR2: MDHEN and SYDVKM. The CDR3 is made up of 14 amino acids. V gave up 7 bases and J gave up 2 bases, with 15 bases separating them. The CDR3 protein is CASTLERRTYEQYF. The CDR3 region has the DNA TGTGCCAGCACACTTGAAAGACGCACCTACGAGCAGTACTTC.

The CDR3 sequence is CASWGDKVGDTQYF. CDR3 nucleotide sequence: TGTGCCAGCTGGGGGGATAAGGTAGGAGATACGCAGTATTTT. The chain combines TRBV7-9 with TRBJ2-3; D may be TRBD2 (6 bases). CDR1 is SEHNR, CDR2 FQNEAQ, per germline (reference sequence). V was cut by 8 bases and J by 5 bases, with 17 bases left in between. The CDR3 extends over 14 amino acids.

The chain recombines TRBV4-3 with TRBJ2-2; TRBD1 might be the D (6 bases). The CDR3 contains 15 residues. The V and J ends lost 2 bases and 5 bases respectively, with 12 bases between them. Germline loops: CDR1 LGHNA, CDR2 YSLEER. The CDR3 DNA is TGCGCCAGCAGCCAATGGTCGACAGGAACCGGGGAGCTGTTTTTT. Amino acids: CASSQWSTGTGELFF.

With respect to this clone: This same CDR3 is encoded by further DNA sequences in the sample. CDR3 protein: CSAADSYEQYF. In DNA, the CDR3 is TGCAGTGCCGCAGACTCCTACGAGCAGTACTTC. V and J are TRBV20-1 and TRBJ2-7; no firm D call. The CDR3 contains 11 residues. V was trimmed by 6 bases and J by 0 bases, leaving 6 bases between them. The V gene's germline CDR1 is DFQATT and CDR2 SNEGSKA (reference sequence).

The chain has TRBV6-1 and TRBJ2-7, with D hard to call. The CDR3 extends over 14 amino acids. The germline CDR1 and CDR2 sequences are MNHNS and SASEGT. The V end was cut by 6 bases, the J end by 4 bases, with 16 bases between. CDR3 DNA: TGTGCCAGCAGGGGTCCCCAACGAAGGTACGAGCAGTACTTC. Encoded protein: CASRGPQRRYEQYF.

The chain joins TRBV5-1 to TRBJ2-5; TRBD2 might be the D (6 bases). The end of the DNA aligns better with TRBJ2-7, so the J call may be wrong. The CDR3 is 16 residues long. Germline assignment: CDR1 SGHRS and CDR2 YFSETQ. The CDR3 here is CASSLGPSEQTYEQYF. The CDR3 DNA follows: TGCGCCAGCAGCTTGGGCCCTAGCGAACAGACCTACGAGCAGTACTTC.

V is TRBV16 and J is TRBJ1-2; maybe TRBD1 (6 bases). Trimming removed 5 bases from V and 6 bases from J, with 16 bases in between. Germline V gene data show CDR1 as KGHSY and CDR2 as FQNENV. The CDR3 runs 14 residues. The CDR3 region has the DNA TGTGCCAGCAGCTCTAACAGGGTACTGAATGGCTACACCTTC. It encodes CASSSNRVLNGYTF.